This TCR beta chain was profiled in a study of technical replicates of blood from a handful of donors (dated by TCRdb to 2017 to 2019). As to this clone: Its recognized antigen is unknown. Nothing much larger sits one base from this clone, and base qualities are not available.

The library was prepared using the immunoSEQ multiplex PCR assay. TCRdb retrieved this table from immuneACCESS and kept in-frame rearrangements only. Not all clones are present; in checked studies, unresolved V genes account for under half, and no reason is known for the remainder. The sample yields roughly 85,000 clones; about 93% were counted once. Together, the top ten hold 0.2% to 0.3% of the sample. The specimen was T cells isolated from PBMCs. The source of this sequence is a human donor in good health.

The DNA reads as follows: TGTGCCAGCAGTTACTCGTTGGGCAGGGGGCGCGACGAGCAGTACTTC. It is translated as CASSYSLGRGRDEQYF. The receptor chain draws on TRBV6-6 and TRBJ2-7; 8 junctional bases match TRBD1. The CDR3 goes from the cysteine to the phenylalanine over 16 residues. Only the CDR3 part of the read is kept: 48 bases, read in frame from the first base. CDR1 and CDR2, looked up from the germline V gene (reference sequence), are MNHNY and SVGAGI. V has 0 bases trimmed and J has 5 bases trimmed; junction bases matching no gene number 9.